This section outlines one T cell receptor (beta chain) sequence together with its context. The repertoire was sequenced with immunoSEQ multiplex PCR; TCRdb's copy has only in-frame clones and lacks some. The sample carries fewer than 300,000 clones, over 70% recorded once. V shed 0 bases and J shed 6 bases, with 12 bases lying between them. The CDR3 is 16 amino acids. Germline-derived CDR1 and CDR2 are KGHSH and LQKENI. This sample was taken from a study of control samples from healthy donors and cancer patients. This rearrangement joins TRBV18 to TRBJ1-6; possible D gene TRBD1, 5 bases. The clonotype originates from a woman aged 60-70 years with lung cancer. The material sequenced was PBMCs. The CDR3 DNA reads as TGTGCCAGCTCACCACCGGGGCCGGGGCCTAATTCACCCCTCCACTTT. Its translation: CASSPPGPGPNSPLHF.